The present TCR beta chain was sequenced within a study of T-cell memory formation after mild COVID-19. Study observations and caveats: CD8+ contracting clones occupied EMRA, while CD4+ ones occupied mainly CM and EM.

The germline gives CDR1 SGHDT, CDR2 YYEEEE. After removal of 0 bases from V and 5 bases from J, the junction contained 4 bases not matched to a gene. The CDR3 length is 16 residues. Only a few counts were recorded for this clonotype. The antigen remains undetermined. TCR alpha and TCR beta cDNA libraries carrying sample barcodes and UMIs came from 5'RACE with constant-segment primers. Using its own MiXCR run on the 5' RACE reads, TCRdb lists one record per CDR3 protein. Of roughly 450,000 distinct CDR3 sequences listed, 18% are singletons. This chain links TRBV5-6 with TRBJ2-3, with 12 bases lining up with TRBD1. The TCR comes from a man younger than 30 who had mild COVID-19 (a few samples of this study predate the infection). Cell type and time point are not known. The specimen sequenced was PBMCs or a T cell subset sorted from them (not recorded which). CDR3 sequence reads: CASSLAGTGGIDTQYF. The CDR3, as DNA: TGTGCCAGCAGCTTGGCTGGGACAGGGGGCATAGATACGCAGTATTTT.